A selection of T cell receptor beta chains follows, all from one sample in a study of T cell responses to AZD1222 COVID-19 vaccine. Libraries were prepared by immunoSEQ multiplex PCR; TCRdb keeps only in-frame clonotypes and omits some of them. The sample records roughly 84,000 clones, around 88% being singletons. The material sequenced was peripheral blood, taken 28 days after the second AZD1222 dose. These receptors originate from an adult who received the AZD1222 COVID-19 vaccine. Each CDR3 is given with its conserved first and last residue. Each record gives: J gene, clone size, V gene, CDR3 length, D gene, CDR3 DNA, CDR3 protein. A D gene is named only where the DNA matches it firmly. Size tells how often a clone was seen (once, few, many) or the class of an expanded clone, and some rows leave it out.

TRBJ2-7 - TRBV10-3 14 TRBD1 TGTGCCATCAGGGAACAGGGGAATTCCTACGAGCAGTACTTC CAIREQGNSYEQYF
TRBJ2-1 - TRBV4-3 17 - TGCGCCAGCAGCCAAGATAGTAGAGGGGGAGGTTACAATGAGCAGTTCTTC CASSQDSRGGGYNEQFF
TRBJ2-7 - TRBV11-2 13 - TGTGCCAGCAGCTCCAACAGGGGAGGCGAGCAGTACTTC CASSSNRGGEQYF
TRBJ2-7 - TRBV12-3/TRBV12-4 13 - TGTGCCAGCAGTTTAGCGGGAGGTTACGAGCAGTACTTC CASSLAGGYEQYF
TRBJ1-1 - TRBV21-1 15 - TGTGCCAGCAGCAAAGAGGGGACCGCGAACACTGAAGCTTTCTTT CASSKEGTANTEAFF
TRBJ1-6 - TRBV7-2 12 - TGTGCCAGCGGCCCAAGGGGTTCACCCCTCCACTTT CASGPRGSPLHF
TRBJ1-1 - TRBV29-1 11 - TGCAGCGTTGAATTGGGCCTTGGAGCTTTCTTT CSVELGLGAFF
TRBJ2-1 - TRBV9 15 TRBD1 TGTGCCAGCAGCGTCAGCTCGACAGGGGACAATGAGCAGTTCTTC CASSVSSTGDNEQFF
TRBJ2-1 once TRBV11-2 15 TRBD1 TGTGCCAGCAGCTCTTGGACAGGGATGGGCAATGAGCAGTTCTTC CASSSWTGMGNEQFF
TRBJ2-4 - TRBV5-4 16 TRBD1 TGTGCCAGCAGCTTAGGGACAGGGGAGACCAAAAACATTCAGTACTTC CASSLGTGETKNIQYF
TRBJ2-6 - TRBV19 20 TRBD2 TGTGCCAGTAGGAACGGGGTAGCGGGGTGTGTGATCACTGGGGCCAACGTCCTGACTTTC CASRNGVAGCVITGANVLTF
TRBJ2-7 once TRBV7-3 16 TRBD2 TGTGCCAGCAGCTTATTCGGGGGGGACAACTCCTACGAGCAGTACTTC CASSLFGGDNSYEQYF
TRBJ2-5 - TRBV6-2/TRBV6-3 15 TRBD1 TGTGCCAGCAGTATTGGACAGGGAAAGGGGGAGACCCAGTACTTC CASSIGQGKGETQYF
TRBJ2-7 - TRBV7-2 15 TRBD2 TGTGCCAGTTCCGGACTAGCGGGGGGCGTAGGCGAGCAGTACTTC CASSGLAGGVGEQYF
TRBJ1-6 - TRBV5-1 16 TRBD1 TGCGCCAGCAGCTTATGGACAGGGGGCCTGAATTCACCCCTCCACTTT CASSLWTGGLNSPLHF
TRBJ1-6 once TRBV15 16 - TGTGCCACCAGCAGGATCAGTCTCTCCTATAATTCACCCCTCCACTTT CATSRISLSYNSPLHF
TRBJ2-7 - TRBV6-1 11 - TGTGCCAGCAGTTCCTATTACGAGCAGTACTTC CASSSYYEQYF
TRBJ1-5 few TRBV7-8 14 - TGTGCCAGCAGCTTAGCAGGGGGTTTCCAGCCCCAGCATTTT CASSLAGGFQPQHF
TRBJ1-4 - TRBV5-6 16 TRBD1 TGTGCCAGCAGCGAGGGACAGGGGGCACTTAATGAAAAACTGTTTTTT CASSEGQGALNEKLFF
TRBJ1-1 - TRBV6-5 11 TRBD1 TGTGCCAGCGGGGACAGCACTGAAGCTTTCTTT CASGDSTEAFF
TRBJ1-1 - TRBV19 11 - TGTGCCAGCAGGGAGTACACTGAAGCTTTCTTT CASREYTEAFF
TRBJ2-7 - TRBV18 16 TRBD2 TGTGCCAGCTCACCCTCCTTCGGGGGGGCGTCCTACGAGCAGTACTTC CASSPSFGGASYEQYF
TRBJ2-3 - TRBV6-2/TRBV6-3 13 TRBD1 TGTGCCAGCAGTCGACAGGGGGCAGATACGCAGTATTTT CASSRQGADTQYF
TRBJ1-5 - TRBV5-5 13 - TGTGCCAGCAGCTTTAGGGTTAGACAGCCCCAGCATTTT CASSFRVRQPQHF
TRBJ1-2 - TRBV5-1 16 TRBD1 TGCGCCAGCAGCTTGAGGGGACAGGGCTCTAACTATGGCTACACCTTC CASSLRGQGSNYGYTF
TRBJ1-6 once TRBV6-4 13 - TGTGCCAGCAGTGAGGTGGAGAATTCACCCCTCCACTTT CASSEVENSPLHF
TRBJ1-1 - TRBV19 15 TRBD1 TGTGCCAGTAGTATACCTCGGACAGGGGGTGTTGAAGCTTTCTTT CASSIPRTGGVEAFF
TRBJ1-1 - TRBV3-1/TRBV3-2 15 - TGTGCCAGCAGCCAAGAAGACCGGAAGTGGACTGAAGCTTTCTTT CASSQEDRKWTEAFF
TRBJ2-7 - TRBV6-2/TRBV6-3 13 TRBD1 TGTGCCAGCAGTTACCGGGACAGGGCCGAGCAGTACTTC CASSYRDRAEQYF